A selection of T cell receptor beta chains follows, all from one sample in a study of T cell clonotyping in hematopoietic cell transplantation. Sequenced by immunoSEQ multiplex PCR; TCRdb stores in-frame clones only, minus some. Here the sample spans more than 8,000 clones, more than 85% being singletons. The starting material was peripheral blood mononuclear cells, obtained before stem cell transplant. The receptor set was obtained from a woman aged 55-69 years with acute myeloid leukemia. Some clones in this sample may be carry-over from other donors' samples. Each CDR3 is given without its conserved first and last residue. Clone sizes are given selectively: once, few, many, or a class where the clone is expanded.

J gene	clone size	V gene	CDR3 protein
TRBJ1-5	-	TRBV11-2	ASKADSNQPQH
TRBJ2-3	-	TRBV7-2	ASSQRSQGAPLGRGTQY
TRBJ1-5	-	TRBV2	ASSGVISNQPQH
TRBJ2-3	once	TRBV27	ASSREQGTDTQY
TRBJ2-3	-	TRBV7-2	ASSSWVAGDTQY
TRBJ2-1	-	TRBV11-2	ASSIAGLAGFSYNEQF
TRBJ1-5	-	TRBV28	ASSLLGQGVNQPQH
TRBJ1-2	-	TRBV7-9	ASSRQGADGGYT
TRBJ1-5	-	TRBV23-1	ASNGTAGGVHQPQH
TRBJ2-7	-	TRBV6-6	ATKVSYEQY
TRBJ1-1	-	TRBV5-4	ASRSGTANTEAF
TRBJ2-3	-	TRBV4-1	ASSQGWTDTQY
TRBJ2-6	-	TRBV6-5	ASSYSGPYVANVLT
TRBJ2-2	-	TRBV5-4	ASSRQRANTGELF
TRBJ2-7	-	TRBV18	ASSPEMVEQY
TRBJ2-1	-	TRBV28	ASSSPGEANNEQF
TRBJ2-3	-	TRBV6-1	ASSEAETDTQY
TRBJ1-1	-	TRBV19	ASSIAQTTEAF
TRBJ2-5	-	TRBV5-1	ASSPGQGQETQY
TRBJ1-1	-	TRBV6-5	ASSPFRGATEAF
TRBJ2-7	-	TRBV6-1	ASSVFRGIEQY
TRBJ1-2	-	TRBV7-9	ASSFTNYGYT
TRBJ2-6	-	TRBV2	ASSEIRTTSSGANVLT
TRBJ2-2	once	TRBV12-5	ASGTGINTGELF
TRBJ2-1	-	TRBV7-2	ASSWDGLAGINEQF
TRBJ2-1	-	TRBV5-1	ASSPRGAKASGTSSYNEQF
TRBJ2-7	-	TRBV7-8	ASSQFSYEQY
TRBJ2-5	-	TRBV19	ASNPGQGREETQY
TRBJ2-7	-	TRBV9	ASSVVDRGYEQY
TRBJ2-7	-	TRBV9	ASSVDSQPTYEQY
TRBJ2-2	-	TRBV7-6	ASSEIDANTGELF
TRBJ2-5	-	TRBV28	ASSSFRTGPSETQY
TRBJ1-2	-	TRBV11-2	ASSLEEGVGGYT
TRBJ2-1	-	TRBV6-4	ASSDSAGRAYNEQF
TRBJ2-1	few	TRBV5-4	ASSSRAGGGYNEQF
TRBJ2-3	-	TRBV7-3	ASSPTQGRTDTQY
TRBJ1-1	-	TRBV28	ASSLHRMNTEAF
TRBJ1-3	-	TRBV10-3	AIRDTSGNTIY
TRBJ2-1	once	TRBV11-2	ASSLAAGRGTNEQF
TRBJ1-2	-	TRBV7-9	ASSLTVNYGYT
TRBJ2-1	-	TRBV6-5	ASSYGTTGYEQF
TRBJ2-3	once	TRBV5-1	ASKQGSSTDTQY
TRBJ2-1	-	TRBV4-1	ASSQAPSGSYNEQF
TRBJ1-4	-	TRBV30	AWSMDRVDEKLF
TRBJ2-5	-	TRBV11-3	ASSLRLQETQY
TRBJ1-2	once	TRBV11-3	ASSLGVDNGYT
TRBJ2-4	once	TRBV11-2	ASSLETGWGIQY
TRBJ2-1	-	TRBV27	ASSYRAAFLRGEQF